This TCR beta chain derives from a study of identical twins. TCRdb analysed the 5' RACE reads with MiXCR anew, one entry per CDR3 protein. The sample contains more than 400,000 distinct CDR3 sequences, approximately 16% of which appear only once. In addition, the sample was reused for a study of yellow fever vaccine responses in identical twins. This second study notes: Twins' vaccine T cell responses were reported to seem partly convergent and partly personalized.

The sample was CD4+ T cells sorted from blood. This clonotype was sampled from a woman under 30 in good health.

The CDR3 nucleotides read TGTGCCAGCAATGCCGGGACAGTTGAACCCCTCCACTTT. Amino acid sequence: CASNAGTVEPLHF. The rearrangement uses TRBV2 and TRBJ1-6; TRBD1 aligns across 7 bases. The CDR3 consists of 13 residues. With 7 bases clipped from V and 12 bases from J, the junction kept 9 bases outside the gene matches. Germline V gene data show CDR1 as SNHLY and CDR2 as FYNNEI. The full variable domain, rest sourced from reference TRBV2 and TRBJ1-6, is EPEVTQTPSHQVTQMGQEVILRCVPISNHLYFYWYRQILGQKVEFLVSFYNNEISEKSEIFDDQFSVERPDGSNFTLKIRSTKLEDSAMYFCASNAGTVEPLHFGNGTRLTVT.